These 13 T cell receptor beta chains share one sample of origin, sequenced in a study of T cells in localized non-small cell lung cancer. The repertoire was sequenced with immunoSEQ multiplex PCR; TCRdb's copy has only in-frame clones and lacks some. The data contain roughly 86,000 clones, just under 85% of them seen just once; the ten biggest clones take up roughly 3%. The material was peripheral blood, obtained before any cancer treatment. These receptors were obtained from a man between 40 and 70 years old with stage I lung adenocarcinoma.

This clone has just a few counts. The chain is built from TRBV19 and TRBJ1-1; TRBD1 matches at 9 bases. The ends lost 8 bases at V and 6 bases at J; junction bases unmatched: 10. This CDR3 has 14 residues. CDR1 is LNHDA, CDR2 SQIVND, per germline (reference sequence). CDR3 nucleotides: TGTGCCAGTTCCTCACAGGGGGCGATGGCTGAAGCTTTCTTT. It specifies CASSSQGAMAEAFF.

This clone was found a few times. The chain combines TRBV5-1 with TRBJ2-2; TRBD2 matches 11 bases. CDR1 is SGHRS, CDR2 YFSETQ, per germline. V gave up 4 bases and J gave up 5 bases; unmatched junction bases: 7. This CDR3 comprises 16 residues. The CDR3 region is CASSGGTSGLTGELFF. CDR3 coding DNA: TGCGCCAGCAGCGGAGGGACTAGCGGTCTGACCGGGGAGCTGTTTTTT.

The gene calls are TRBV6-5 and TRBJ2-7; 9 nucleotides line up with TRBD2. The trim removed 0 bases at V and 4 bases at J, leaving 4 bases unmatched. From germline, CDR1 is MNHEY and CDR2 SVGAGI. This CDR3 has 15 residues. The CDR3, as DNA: TGTGCCAGCAGTTACTCGATAGCGGGAGTGTACGAGCAGTACTTC. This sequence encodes CASSYSIAGVYEQYF.

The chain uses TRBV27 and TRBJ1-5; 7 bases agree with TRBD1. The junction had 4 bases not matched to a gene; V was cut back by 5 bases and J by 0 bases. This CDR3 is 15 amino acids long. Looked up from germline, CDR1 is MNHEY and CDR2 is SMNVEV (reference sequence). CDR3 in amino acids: CASSPGQLSNQPQHF. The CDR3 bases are TGTGCCAGCAGTCCGGGACAGCTTAGCAATCAGCCCCAGCATTTT.

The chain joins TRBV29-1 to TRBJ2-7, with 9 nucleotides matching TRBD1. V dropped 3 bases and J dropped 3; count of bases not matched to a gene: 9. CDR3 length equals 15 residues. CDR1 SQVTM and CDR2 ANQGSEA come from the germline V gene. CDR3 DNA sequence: TGCAGCGTTGAGAGCCCGGGACAGGGCTACTACGAGCAGTACTTC. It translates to CSVESPGQGYYEQYF.

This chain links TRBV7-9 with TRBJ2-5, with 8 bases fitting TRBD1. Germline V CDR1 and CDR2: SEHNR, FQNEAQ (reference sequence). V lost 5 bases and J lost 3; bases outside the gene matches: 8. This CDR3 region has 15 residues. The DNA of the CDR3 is TGTGCCAGCAGCGAAGGACAGGGAGGCAAAGAGACCCAGTACTTC. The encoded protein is CASSEGQGGKETQYF.

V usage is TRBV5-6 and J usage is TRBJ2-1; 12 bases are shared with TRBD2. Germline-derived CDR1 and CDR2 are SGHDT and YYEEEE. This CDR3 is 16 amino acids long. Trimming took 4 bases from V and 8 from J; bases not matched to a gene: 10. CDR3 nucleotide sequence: TGTGCCAGCAGCACAAGACTAGCGGGGGTGTCGGATGAGCAGTTCTTC. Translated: CASSTRLAGVSDEQFF.

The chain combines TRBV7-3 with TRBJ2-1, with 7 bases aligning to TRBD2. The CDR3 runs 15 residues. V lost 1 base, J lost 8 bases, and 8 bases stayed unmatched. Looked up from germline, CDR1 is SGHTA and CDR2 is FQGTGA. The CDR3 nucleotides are TGTGCCAGCAGCTTAAACGGGGAGGGGCGGGATGAGCAGTTCTTC. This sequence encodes CASSLNGEGRDEQFF.

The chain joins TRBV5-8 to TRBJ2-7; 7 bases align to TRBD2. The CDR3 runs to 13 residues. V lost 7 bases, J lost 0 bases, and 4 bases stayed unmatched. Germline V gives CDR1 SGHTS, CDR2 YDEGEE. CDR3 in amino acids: CASGLGTSYEQYF. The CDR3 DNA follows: TGTGCCAGCGGACTAGGGACCTCCTACGAGCAGTACTTC. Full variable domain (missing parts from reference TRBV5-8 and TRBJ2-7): EAGVTQSPTHLIKTRGQQATLRCSPISGHTSVYWYQQALGLGLQFLLWYDEGEERNRGNFPPRFSGRQFPNYSSELNVNALELEDSALYLCASGLGTSYEQYFGPGTRLTVT.

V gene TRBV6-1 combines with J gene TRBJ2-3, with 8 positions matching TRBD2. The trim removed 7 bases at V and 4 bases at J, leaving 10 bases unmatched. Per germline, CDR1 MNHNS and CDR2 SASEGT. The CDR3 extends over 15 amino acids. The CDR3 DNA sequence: TGTGCCAGCATACCCACCGGGACTAGGGCAGATACGCAGTATTTT. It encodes CASIPTGTRADTQYF.

DNA for the CDR3: TGTGCCAGCAGCCCCGGATTGACGGAACGCTACGAGCAGTACTTC. Protein product: CASSPGLTERYEQYF. The rearrangement links TRBV7-9 to TRBJ2-7; D is uncertain. Germline CDR1 is SEHNR and CDR2 is FQNEAQ (reference sequence). The CDR3 length is 15 residues. V shed 5 bases and J shed 3 bases, with 17 bases lying between them. The entire variable domain, with the rest obtained from reference TRBV7-9 and TRBJ2-7, is as follows: DTGVSQNPRHKITKRGQNVTFRCDPISEHNRLYWYRQTLGQGPEFLTYFQNEAQLEKSRLLSDRFSAERPKGSFSTLEIQRTEQGDSAMYLCASSPGLTERYEQYFGPGTRLTVT.

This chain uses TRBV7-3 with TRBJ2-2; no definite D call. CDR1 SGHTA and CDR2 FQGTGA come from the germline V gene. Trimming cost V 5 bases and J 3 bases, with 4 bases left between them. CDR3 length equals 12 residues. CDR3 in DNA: TGTGCCAGCAGCCGCGACACCGGGGAGCTGTTTTTT. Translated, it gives CASSRDTGELFF. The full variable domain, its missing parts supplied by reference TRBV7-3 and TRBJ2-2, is GAGVSQTPSNKVTEKGKYVELRCDPISGHTALYWYRQSLGQGPEFLIYFQGTGAADDSGLPNDRFFAVRPEGSVSTLKIQRTERGDSAVYLCASSRDTGELFFGEGSRLTVL.

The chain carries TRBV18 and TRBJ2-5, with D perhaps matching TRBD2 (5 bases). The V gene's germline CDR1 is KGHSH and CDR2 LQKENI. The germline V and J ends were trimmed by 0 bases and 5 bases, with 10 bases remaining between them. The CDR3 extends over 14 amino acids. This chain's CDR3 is CASSPPEGRETQYF. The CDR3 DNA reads TGTGCCAGCTCACCACCAGAGGGTCGGGAGACCCAGTACTTC.